This T cell receptor beta chain is drawn from a study of blood T cell repertoires in COVID-19 (dated by TCRdb to 2018 to 2021). Regarding the study in general: Samples from collaborators originated in the United States, Italy and Spain and spanned both the acute and convalescent phases of COVID-19. The repertoires were released in a freely available public database meant as a resource for research on the immune response to SARS-CoV-2. Sample metadata almost always included a de-identified subject ID, COVID-19 status, age in years and sex. HLA class I and class II types, where available, came from metadata supplied by the sample provider rather than from assay-based typing. The material from the prospective study consisted of cDNA or gDNA derived from T cells, B-cell-depleted T cells, or PBMCs. Samples came from the ongoing ImmuneRACE study (first 160 participants) plus 1,254 subjects from 6 global collaborators. Deeply sampled blood TCRbeta repertoires from subjects exposed to, actively infected with, or recovered from COVID-19 were included in the dataset. Overall study results and their limits: How much clinical and demographic metadata was included differed by source and by participant, and the metadata was provided uncurated.

TCRbeta CDR3 regions were amplified from genomic DNA using the immunoSEQ Assay, a bias-controlled multiplex PCR. The authors processed their data as follows. The number of nucleated cells in each sample was estimated by amplification of reference gene primers within the assay. To quantify the absolute abundance of each unique TCRbeta CDR3 rearrangement, sequence reads were collapsed and filtered. For each sample, productive Simpson clonality was calculated as the square root of Simpson's diversity index across productive rearrangements. TCRdb holds this immuneACCESS table with in-frame rearrangements only. Some clones are missing; in checked studies, unresolved V genes explain under half, and the rest has no known cause. The V and J calls and the clone size are those of that table, but D and trimming were determined from the DNA. Across this sample there are tens of thousands of clones, with around 84% seen only once. The ten largest make up around 9.9% of the sample.

Whole blood was collected in K2EDTA tubes by collaborating institutions according to the institutions' own protocols. For TCRbeta analysis, collaborators shipped samples in one of three forms: frozen whole blood, isolated PBMCs, or DNA extracted from either of those sample types. This clone was detected only a few times. There is no known antigen for this receptor. No quality values exist for individual bases; no much larger clone is one base distant. CDR1 MDHEN and CDR2 SYDVKM were looked up in the germline V gene. V is reduced by 2 bases and J by 4 bases, leaving a spacing of 8 bases between them. Measured from the cysteine to the phenylalanine, the CDR3 is 13 residues long. The retained sequence is limited to the CDR3, 39 bases, with the frame set at the first base.

Sequences were obtained from peripheral blood. The chain links TRBV28 with TRBJ1-2; possibly the D gene is TRBD1, per 5 matching bases. The sequence was collected from a man between 70 and 80 years old with active or convalescent COVID-19. The nucleotide sequence reads as follows: TGTGCCAGCAGTTTAACAGGCGGCTATGGCTACACCTTC. Translated, this is CASSLTGGYGYTF.